This T cell receptor (beta chain) was retrieved from a study of CD8 T cells in Susac syndrome. Study at large: At the time of blood draw, patients with Susac syndrome were therapy-naive, receiving corticosteroids, or receiving intravenous immunoglobulin alone.

The study sequenced TCR beta in blood CD8+ and CD4+ T cells. TEMRA cells were FACS-enriched, and CD8+ and CD4+ T cells were isolated negatively. Looked up from germline, CDR1 is MNHNY and CDR2 is SVGAGI (reference sequence). The CDR3 is 15 amino acids. V lost 6 bases and J lost 1, with 10 bases in between. Random hexamers served to reverse transcribe roughly 0.45 to 1 ug RNA. Each CDR3 protein is one row after TCRdb ran MiXCR on the immunoSEQ multiplex PCR reads. The sample lists about 120,000 distinct CDR3 sequences, under 96% occurring once. The clonotype originates from a human donor with Susac syndrome. This chain connects TRBV6-6 to TRBJ2-6; tentative D call: TRBD1 (6 bases). Sample: CD4+ T cells from PBMCs. The CDR3, as DNA: TGTGCCAGCAGCCCCGACAGGTCTGGGGCCAACGTCCTGACTTTC. Translating gives CASSPDRSGANVLTF.